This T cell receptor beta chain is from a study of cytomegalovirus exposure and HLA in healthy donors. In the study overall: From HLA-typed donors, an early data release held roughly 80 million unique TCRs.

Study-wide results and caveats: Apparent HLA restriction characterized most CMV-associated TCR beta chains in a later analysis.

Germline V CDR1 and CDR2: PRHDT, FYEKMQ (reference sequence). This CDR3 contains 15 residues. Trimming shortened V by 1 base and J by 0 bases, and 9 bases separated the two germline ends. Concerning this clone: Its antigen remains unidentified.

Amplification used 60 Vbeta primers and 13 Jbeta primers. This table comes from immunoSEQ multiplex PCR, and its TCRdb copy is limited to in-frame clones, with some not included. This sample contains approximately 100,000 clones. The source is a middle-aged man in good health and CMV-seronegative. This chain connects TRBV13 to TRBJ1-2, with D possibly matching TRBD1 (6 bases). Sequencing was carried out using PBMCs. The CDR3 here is CASSLAGQPNYGYTF. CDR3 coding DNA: TGTGCCAGCAGCTTAGCCGGACAGCCTAACTATGGCTACACCTTC.